This entry features one TCR beta chain sequence. Its antigen is undetermined. The data stem from a study of early T cells in non-severe SARS-CoV-2 infection. The overall study: RNA in bulk from unsorted whole blood was sequenced, and chains were unpaired.

CDR3 length: 13 residues. The ends lost 5 bases at V and 10 bases at J; junction bases unmatched: 5. Germline assignment: CDR1 SGHTA and CDR2 FQGNSA. Study outcomes and limitations: Anti-spike CD8 responses were favored by VDJdb matching, which missed private and CD4 specificities.

Unique molecular identifiers were affixed to single, distinct cDNA molecules. TCRdb re-derived calls from the 5' RACE reads in MiXCR, one entry per CDR3 protein. The sample yields tens of thousands of distinct CDR3 sequences, approximately 10% seen once. The receptor's source is an adult who was a healthcare worker with PCR-confirmed SARS-CoV-2 infection or an uninfected control (not recorded which). The source was whole blood, collected at baseline. This chain connects TRBV7-2 to TRBJ1-1, with TRBD1 matching 12 bases. CDR3 nucleotide sequence: TGTGCCAGCAGCACGGGACAGGGGGCGCGAGCTTTCTTT. Protein: CASSTGQGARAFF.